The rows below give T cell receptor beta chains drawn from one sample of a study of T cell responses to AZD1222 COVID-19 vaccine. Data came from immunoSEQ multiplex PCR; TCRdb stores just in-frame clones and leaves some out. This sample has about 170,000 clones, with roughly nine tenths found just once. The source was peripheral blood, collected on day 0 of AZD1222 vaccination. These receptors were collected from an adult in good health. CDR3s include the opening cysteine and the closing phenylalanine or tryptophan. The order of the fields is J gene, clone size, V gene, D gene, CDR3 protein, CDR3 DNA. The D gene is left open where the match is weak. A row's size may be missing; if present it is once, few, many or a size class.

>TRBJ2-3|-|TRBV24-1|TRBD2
CATSDLAGGRIDTQYF
TGTGCCACCAGTGATCTAGCGGGGGGGCGGATAGATACGCAGTATTTT
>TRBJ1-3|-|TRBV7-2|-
CASSLVGDLSGNTICF
TGTGCCAGCAGCTTAGTCGGGGACCTCTCTGGAAACACCATATGTTTT
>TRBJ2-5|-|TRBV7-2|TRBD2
CASSLVRGLAGGRETQYF
TGTGCCAGCAGCTTAGTGAGGGGACTAGCGGGGGGACGAGAGACCCAGTACTTC
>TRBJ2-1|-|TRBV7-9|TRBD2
CASSLTSGGANEQFF
TGTGCCAGCAGCTTAACTAGCGGGGGAGCTAATGAGCAGTTCTTC
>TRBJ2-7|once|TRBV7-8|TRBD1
CASSSADRELSYEQYF
TGTGCCAGCAGCTCCGCAGACAGGGAACTCTCCTACGAGCAGTACTTC
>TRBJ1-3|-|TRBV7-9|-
CASSLRISGNTIYF
TGTGCCAGCAGCTTGCGGATCTCTGGAAACACCATATATTTT
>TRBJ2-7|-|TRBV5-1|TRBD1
CASSPRGDRVDVEQYF
TGCGCCAGCAGCCCGAGAGGGGACAGGGTGGACGTCGAGCAGTACTTC
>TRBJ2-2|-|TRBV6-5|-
CASTQGMSTGELFF
TGTGCCAGCACCCAGGGTATGAGCACCGGGGAGCTGTTTTTT
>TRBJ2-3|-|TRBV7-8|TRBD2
CASSLVVLAGTDTQYF
TGTGCCAGCAGCTTAGTTGTACTAGCGGGGACAGATACGCAGTATTTT
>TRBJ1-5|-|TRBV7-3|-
CASSLSSPSKGSSNQPQHF
TGTGCCAGCAGCTTATCATCGCCTTCGAAGGGATCGAGCAATCAGCCCCAGCATTTT
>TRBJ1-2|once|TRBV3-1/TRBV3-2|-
CASSQGGGYGYTF
TGTGCCAGCAGCCAAGGAGGGGGCTATGGCTACACCTTC
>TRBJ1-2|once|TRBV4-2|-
CASSRGPHPNYGYTF
TGTGCCAGCAGCCGGGGTCCTCACCCTAACTATGGCTACACCTTC
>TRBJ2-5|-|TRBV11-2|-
CASSLGPEETQYF
TGTGCCAGCAGCTTAGGTCCAGAGGAGACCCAGTACTTC
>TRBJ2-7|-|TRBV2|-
CASSRGTRTHEQYF
TGTGCCAGCAGTAGAGGGACAAGGACCCACGAGCAGTACTTC
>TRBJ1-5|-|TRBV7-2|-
CASSLERRGNQPQHF
TGTGCCAGCAGCTTAGAGCGGAGGGGCAATCAGCCCCAGCATTTT
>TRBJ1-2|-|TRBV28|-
CASSPYHRAYGYTF
TGTGCCAGCAGTCCATACCACAGGGCCTATGGCTACACCTTC
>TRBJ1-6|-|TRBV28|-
CASSLWAGGAGSPLHF
TGTGCCAGCAGTTTATGGGCGGGGGGCGCGGGTTCACCCCTCCACTTT
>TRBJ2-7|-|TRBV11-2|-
CASSYRGENEQYF
TGTGCCAGCAGCTATCGCGGGGAAAACGAGCAGTACTTC
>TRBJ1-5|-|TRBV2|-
CASSEQDYSNQPQHF
TGTGCCAGCAGTGAGCAGGACTATAGCAATCAGCCCCAGCATTTT
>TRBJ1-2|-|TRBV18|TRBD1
CASSSGQGHYGYTF
TGTGCCAGCTCATCAGGACAGGGACACTATGGCTACACCTTC
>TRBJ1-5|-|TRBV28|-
CASGGQNYQPQHF
TGTGCCAGCGGGGGGCAGAATTATCAGCCCCAGCATTTT
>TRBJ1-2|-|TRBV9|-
CASSPAGNYGYTF
TGTGCCAGCAGTCCCGCAGGGAACTATGGCTACACCTTC
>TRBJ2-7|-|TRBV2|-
CASGGGATKSYEQYF
TGTGCCAGCGGCGGTGGGGCAACCAAATCCTACGAGCAGTACTTC
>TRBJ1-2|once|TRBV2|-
CASRQGGYGYTF
TGTGCCAGCAGGCAGGGAGGCTATGGCTACACCTTC
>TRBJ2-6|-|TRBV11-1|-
CASSSSRGSGANVLTF
TGTGCCAGCAGCTCTTCCCGGGGCTCTGGGGCCAACGTCCTGACTTTC
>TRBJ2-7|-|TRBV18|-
CASSTSSYEQYF
TGTGCCAGCTCAACGAGCTCCTACGAGCAGTACTTC
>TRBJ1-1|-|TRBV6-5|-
CASSLYDGSSEAFF
TGTGCCAGCAGTCTATACGACGGGAGTTCTGAAGCTTTCTTT
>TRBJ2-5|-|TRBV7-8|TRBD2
CASSLASGGARETQYF
TGTGCCAGCAGCTTAGCTAGCGGGGGGGCGCGAGAGACCCAGTACTTC
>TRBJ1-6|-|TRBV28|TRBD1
CASRTGAYSYNSPLHF
TGTGCCAGTCGGACAGGGGCATACTCCTATAATTCACCCCTCCACTTT
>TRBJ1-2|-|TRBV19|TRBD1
CASSATGGNYGYTF
TGTGCCAGTAGTGCGACAGGGGGCAACTATGGCTACACCTTC
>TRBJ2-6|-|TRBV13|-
CAGHGGAPTGANVLTF
TGTGCCGGACACGGGGGAGCGCCGACTGGGGCCAACGTCCTGACTTTC
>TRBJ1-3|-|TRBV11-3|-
CASSVELSGNTIYF
TGTGCCAGCAGCGTAGAGCTCTCTGGAAACACCATATATTTT
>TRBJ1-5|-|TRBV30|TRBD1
CAWSLGQGISPQHF
TGTGCCTGGAGTCTCGGACAGGGCATCTCGCCCCAGCATTTT
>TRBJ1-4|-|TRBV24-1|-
CATSDPSLGNEKLFF
TGTGCCACCAGTGATCCCTCACTTGGGAATGAAAAACTGTTTTTT
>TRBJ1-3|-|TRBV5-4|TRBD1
CASSPGQGTISGNTIYF
TGTGCCAGCAGCCCCGGACAGGGAACCATCTCTGGAAACACCATATATTTT
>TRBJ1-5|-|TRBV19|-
CASSTGGGQPQHF
TGTGCCAGTAGTACTGGGGGGGGCCAGCCCCAGCATTTT
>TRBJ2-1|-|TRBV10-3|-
CAISEKGEQFF
TGTGCCATCAGTGAGAAGGGTGAGCAGTTCTTC
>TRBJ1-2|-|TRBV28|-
CASSTTGNYGYTF
TGTGCCAGCAGTACAACAGGGAACTATGGCTACACCTTC
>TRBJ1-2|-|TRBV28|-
CASSLLQEYGYTF
TGTGCCAGCAGTTTACTTCAGGAATATGGCTACACCTTC
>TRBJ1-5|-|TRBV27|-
CATPVSQPQHF
TGTGCCACCCCCGTTAGTCAGCCCCAGCATTTT
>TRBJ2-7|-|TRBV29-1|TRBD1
CSVGDRDYEQYF
TGCAGCGTTGGAGACAGGGACTACGAGCAGTACTTC
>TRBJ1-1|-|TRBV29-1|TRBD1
CSVGRQGITEAFF
TGCAGCGTCGGACGACAGGGAATCACTGAAGCTTTCTTT
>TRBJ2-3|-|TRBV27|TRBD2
CASSLSGGATDTQYF
TGTGCCAGCAGTTTGAGCGGGGGGGCCACAGATACGCAGTATTTT
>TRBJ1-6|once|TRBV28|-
CASIGGNSPLHF
TGTGCCAGCATCGGTGGGAATTCACCCCTCCACTTT
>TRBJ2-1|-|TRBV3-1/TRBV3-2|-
CASSQGWGSRHNEQFF
TGTGCCAGCAGCCAAGGATGGGGCAGTCGGCACAATGAGCAGTTCTTC
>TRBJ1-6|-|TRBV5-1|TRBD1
CASSLRTGTNSPLHF
TGCGCCAGCAGCTTAAGGACAGGGACCAATTCACCCCTCCACTTT
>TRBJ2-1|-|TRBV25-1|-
CASSEYLTRGRGNEQFF
TGTGCCAGCAGTGAATATTTAACGCGGGGACGGGGGAATGAGCAGTTCTTC
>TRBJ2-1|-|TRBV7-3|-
CASSFVGARYNEQFF
TGTGCCAGCAGCTTCGTAGGGGCCCGCTACAATGAGCAGTTCTTC
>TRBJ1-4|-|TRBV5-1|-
CASRMGQGDNEKLFF
TGCGCCAGCAGGATGGGGCAGGGAGATAATGAAAAACTGTTTTTT
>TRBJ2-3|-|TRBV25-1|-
CASSEGGLSSDTQYF
TGTGCCAGCAGTGAAGGCGGGCTGTCATCAGATACGCAGTATTTT
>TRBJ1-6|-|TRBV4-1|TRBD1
CASSLQGGYNSPLHF
TGCGCCAGCAGCCTTCAGGGGGGCTATAATTCACCCCTCCACTTT